This is a list of T cell receptor beta chains from one sample in a study of identical twins. TCRdb re-analysed the 5' RACE reads in MiXCR, keeping a single row per CDR3 protein. Of over 500,000 distinct CDR3 sequences in the sample, around 20% are singletons; the top ten hold roughly 0.9%. The same specimen was also included in a second study, on T cells expressing NK-cell markers.

The sequenced sample was CD4+ T cells sorted from blood. These receptors all stem from a woman between 18 and 29 years old in good health. Each CDR3 is given with its conserved first and last residue. Each record gives: V gene, J gene, clone size, D gene, CDR3 DNA, CDR3 protein. The D gene is left open where the match is weak. A clone size is listed for some rows: how often the clone was seen (once, few, many), or a class if it is expanded.

>TRBV11-2|TRBJ1-2|many|-
TGTGCCAGCAGCTCTGTTCGGGCGAGGGATGGCTACACCTTC
CASSSVRARDGYTF
>TRBV10-3|TRBJ2-7|-|TRBD1
TGTGCCATCAAGGGACAGGTCTCCTACGAGCAGTACTTC
CAIKGQVSYEQYF
>TRBV4-3|TRBJ2-1|-|TRBD2
TGCGCCAGCAGCCAACGAGCGGGAGGAACCTACAATGAGCAGTTCTTC
CASSQRAGGTYNEQFF
>TRBV6-2/TRBV6-3|TRBJ2-1|-|TRBD2
TGTGCCAGCAGTTACTCCCCTCATTCAAGGTTAAGCGGGAGGGCCTACAATGAGCAGTTCTTC
CASSYSPHSRLSGRAYNEQFF
>TRBV7-9|TRBJ1-1|-|-
TGTGCCAGCAGCTACCTCGGGGTTGGCACTGAAGCTTTCTTT
CASSYLGVGTEAFF
>TRBV5-1|TRBJ2-3|-|TRBD1
TGCGCCAGCGGATCCGGGACAGGCACCACAGATACGCAGTATTTT
CASGSGTGTTDTQYF
>TRBV7-2|TRBJ2-1|-|-
TGTGCCAGCAGCTTCCGAGGGAAGAATGAGCAGTTCTTC
CASSFRGKNEQFF
>TRBV5-1|TRBJ2-7|-|TRBD2
TGCGCCAGCAGTTCTAGCGGGAGTTACGAGCAGTACTTC
CASSSSGSYEQYF
>TRBV27|TRBJ1-2|-|-
TGTGCCAGCAGTTTATCGTTTTGGGCAGGGGAGAGTGGCTACACCTTC
CASSLSFWAGESGYTF
>TRBV20-1|TRBJ1-1|few|TRBD1
TGCAGTGCTCGAGCCCGGACAGGGGAAGCTTTCTTT
CSARARTGEAFF
>TRBV28|TRBJ2-1|-|-
TGTGCCAGCAAGACCTTTGGCACAGCCAACAATGAGCAGTTCTTC
CASKTFGTANNEQFF
>TRBV5-1|TRBJ2-3|few|TRBD1
TGCGCCAGCAGCTCCGCTACGACAGGGAGTGGAGATACGCAGTATTTT
CASSSATTGSGDTQYF
>TRBV27|TRBJ2-5|-|-
TGTGCCAGCAGTTCCCACGCGACCCGAGAGACCCAGTACTTC
CASSSHATRETQYF
>TRBV5-1|TRBJ2-7|-|-
TGCGCCAGCAGCTTGGAGGTGGGGCTCTCCTACGAGCAGTACTTC
CASSLEVGLSYEQYF
>TRBV10-3|TRBJ2-3|few|TRBD2
TGTGCCATCAGGGGGACTAGCGGAGGCACAGATACGCAGTATTTT
CAIRGTSGGTDTQYF
>TRBV11-2|TRBJ1-1|many|-
TGTGCCAGCAGCTCTTTGGCGGGGACGAACACTGAAGCTTTCTTT
CASSSLAGTNTEAFF
>TRBV6-1|TRBJ1-6|-|-
TGTGCCAGCAGCAGGGGAGGGGAGTCACCCCTCCACTTT
CASSRGGESPLHF
>TRBV20-1|TRBJ2-2|few|-
TGCAGTGCTTCGGACGGGAACACCGGGGAGCTGTTTTTT
CSASDGNTGELFF
>TRBV18|TRBJ2-3|-|TRBD2
TGTGCCAGCTCACCAAGGACTAGCGGGGGAACAGATACGCAGTATTTT
CASSPRTSGGTDTQYF
>TRBV6-2/TRBV6-3|TRBJ2-7|-|-
TGTGCCAGCAGTTCTACAGGGTTTCTGAATGAGCAGTACTTC
CASSSTGFLNEQYF
>TRBV11-2|TRBJ2-3|-|TRBD2
TGTGCCAGCAGCCACATAGCGGGAACTAGCACAGATACGCAGTATTTT
CASSHIAGTSTDTQYF
>TRBV12-3/TRBV12-4|TRBJ2-7|few|-
TGTGCCAGCAGTACCCGGACAGTGGAGCCCTACGAGCAGTACTTC
CASSTRTVEPYEQYF